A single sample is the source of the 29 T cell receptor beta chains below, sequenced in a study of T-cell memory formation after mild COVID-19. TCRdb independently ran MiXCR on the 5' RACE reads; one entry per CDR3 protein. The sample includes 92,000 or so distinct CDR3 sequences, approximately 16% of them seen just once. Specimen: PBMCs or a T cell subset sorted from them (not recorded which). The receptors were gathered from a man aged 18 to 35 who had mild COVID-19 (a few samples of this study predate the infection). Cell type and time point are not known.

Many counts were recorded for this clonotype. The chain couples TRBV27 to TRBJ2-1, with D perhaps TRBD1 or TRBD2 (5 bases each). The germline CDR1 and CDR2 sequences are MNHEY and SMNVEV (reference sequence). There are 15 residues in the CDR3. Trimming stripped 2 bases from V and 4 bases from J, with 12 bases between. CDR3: CASSLPRDGYNEQFF. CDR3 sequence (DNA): TGTGCCAGCAGTTTACCCCGGGACGGGTACAATGAGCAGTTCTTC.

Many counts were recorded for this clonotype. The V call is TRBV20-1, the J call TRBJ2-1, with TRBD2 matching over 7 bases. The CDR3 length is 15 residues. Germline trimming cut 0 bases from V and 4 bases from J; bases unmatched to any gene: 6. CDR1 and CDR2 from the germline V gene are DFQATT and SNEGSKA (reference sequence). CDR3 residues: CSARDSSGAYNEQFF. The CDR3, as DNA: TGCAGTGCTAGAGATTCTAGCGGAGCATACAATGAGCAGTTCTTC.

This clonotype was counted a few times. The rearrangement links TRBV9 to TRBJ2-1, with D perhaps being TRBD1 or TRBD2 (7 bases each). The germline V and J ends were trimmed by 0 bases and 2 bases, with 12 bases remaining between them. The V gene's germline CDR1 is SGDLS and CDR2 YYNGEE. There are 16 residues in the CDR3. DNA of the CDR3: TGTGCCAGCAGCGTAGGGGGAGGGGGCACCTACAATGAGCAGTTCTTC. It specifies CASSVGGGGTYNEQFF.

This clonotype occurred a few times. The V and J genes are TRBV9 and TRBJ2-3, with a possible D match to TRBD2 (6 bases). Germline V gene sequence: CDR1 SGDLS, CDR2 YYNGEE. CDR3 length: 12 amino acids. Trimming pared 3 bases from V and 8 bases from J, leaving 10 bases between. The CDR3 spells CASSEEGPTQYF. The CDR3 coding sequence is TGTGCCAGCAGCGAGGAGGGTCCTACGCAGTATTTT.

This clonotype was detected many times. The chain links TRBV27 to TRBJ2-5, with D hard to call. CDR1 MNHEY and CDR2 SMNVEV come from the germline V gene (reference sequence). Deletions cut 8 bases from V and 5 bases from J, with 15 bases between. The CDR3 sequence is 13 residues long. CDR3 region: CASPKVGMETQYF. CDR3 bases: TGTGCCAGCCCCAAGGTAGGGATGGAGACCCAGTACTTC.

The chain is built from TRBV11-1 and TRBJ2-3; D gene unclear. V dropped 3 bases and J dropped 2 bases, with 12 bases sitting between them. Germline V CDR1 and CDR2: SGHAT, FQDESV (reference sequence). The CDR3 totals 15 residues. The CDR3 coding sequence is TGTGCCAGCAGCTTCACTCGCCTCTTCACAGATACGCAGTATTTT. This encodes CASSFTRLFTDTQYF.

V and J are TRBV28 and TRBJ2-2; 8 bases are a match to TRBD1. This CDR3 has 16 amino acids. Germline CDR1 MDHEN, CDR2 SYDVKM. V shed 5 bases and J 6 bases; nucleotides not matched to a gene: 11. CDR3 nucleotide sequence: TGTGCCAGCAGTAAATTAATCGGGACAGGAGCCGGGGAGCTGTTTTTT. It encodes CASSKLIGTGAGELFF.

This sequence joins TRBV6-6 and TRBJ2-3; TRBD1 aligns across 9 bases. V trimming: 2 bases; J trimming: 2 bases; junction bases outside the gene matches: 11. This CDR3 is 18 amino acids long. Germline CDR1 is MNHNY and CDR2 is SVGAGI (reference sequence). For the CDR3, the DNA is TGTGCCAGCAGTTACCCCATTGACAGGGGGGGCCCCACAGATACGCAGTATTTT. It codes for CASSYPIDRGGPTDTQYF.

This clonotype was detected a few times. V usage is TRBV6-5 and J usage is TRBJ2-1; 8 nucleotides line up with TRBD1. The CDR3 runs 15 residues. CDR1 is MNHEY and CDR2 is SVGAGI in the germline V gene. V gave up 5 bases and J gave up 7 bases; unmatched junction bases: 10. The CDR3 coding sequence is TGTGCCAGCAGTCTCACAGGGGGTATGAGGAATGAGCAGTTCTTC. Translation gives CASSLTGGMRNEQFF.

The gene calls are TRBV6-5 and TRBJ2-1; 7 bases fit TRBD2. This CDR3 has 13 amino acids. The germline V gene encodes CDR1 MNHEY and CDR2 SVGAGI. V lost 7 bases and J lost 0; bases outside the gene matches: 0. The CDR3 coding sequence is TGTGCCAGCACGGGGGGCTCCTACAATGAGCAGTTCTTC. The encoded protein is CASTGGSYNEQFF.

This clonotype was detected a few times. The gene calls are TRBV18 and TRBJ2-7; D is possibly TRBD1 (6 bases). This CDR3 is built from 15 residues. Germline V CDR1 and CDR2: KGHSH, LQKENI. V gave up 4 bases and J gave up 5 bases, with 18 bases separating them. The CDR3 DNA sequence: TGTGCCAGCTCACTTACTTCAGGGGAATTGGACGAGCAGTACTTC. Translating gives CASSLTSGELDEQYF.

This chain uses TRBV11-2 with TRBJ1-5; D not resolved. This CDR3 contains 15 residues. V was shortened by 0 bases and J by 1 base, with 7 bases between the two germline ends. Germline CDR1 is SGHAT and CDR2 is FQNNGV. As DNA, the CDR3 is TGTGCCAGCAGCTTAGATTCGGGGAGCAATCAGCCCCAGCATTTT. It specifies CASSLDSGSNQPQHF.

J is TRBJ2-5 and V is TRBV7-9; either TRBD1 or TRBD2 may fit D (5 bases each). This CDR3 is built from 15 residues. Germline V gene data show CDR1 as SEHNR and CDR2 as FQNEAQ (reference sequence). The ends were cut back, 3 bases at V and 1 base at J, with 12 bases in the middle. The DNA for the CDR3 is TGTGCCAGCAGCTTGTCTACGGGGCCCCAAGAGACCCAGTACTTC. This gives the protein CASSLSTGPQETQYF.

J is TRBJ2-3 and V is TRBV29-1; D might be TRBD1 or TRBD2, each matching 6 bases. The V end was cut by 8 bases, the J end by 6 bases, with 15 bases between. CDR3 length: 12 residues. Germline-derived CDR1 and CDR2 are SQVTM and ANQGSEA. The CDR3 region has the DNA TGCAGCCTTAGGGGGGTGAGGGATACGCAGTATTTT. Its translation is CSLRGVRDTQYF.

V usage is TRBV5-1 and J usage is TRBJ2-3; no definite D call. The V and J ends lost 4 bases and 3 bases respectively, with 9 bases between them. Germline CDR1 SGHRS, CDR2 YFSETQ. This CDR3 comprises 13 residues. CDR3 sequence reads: CASSPTGTDTQYF. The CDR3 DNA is TGCGCCAGCAGCCCGACGGGTACAGATACGCAGTATTTT.

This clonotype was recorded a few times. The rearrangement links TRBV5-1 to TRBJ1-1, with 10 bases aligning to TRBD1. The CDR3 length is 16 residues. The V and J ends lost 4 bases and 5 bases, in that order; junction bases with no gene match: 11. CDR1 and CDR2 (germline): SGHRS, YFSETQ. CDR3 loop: CASSRGQGIVNTEAFF. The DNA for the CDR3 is TGCGCCAGCAGCAGGGGACAGGGGATTGTTAATACTGAAGCTTTCTTT.

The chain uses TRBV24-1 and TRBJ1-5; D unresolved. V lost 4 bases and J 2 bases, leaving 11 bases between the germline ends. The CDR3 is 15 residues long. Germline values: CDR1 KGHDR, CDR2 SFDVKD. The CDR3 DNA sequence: TGTGCCACCAGTGACTCTCGGAATGGCAATCAGCCCCAGCATTTT. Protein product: CATSDSRNGNQPQHF.

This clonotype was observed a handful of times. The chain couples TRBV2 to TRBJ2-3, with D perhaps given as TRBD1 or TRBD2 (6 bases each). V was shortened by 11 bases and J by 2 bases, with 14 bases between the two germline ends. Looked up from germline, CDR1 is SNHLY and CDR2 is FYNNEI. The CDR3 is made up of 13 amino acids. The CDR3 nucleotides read TGTGCCGACTTAGGGGGGAACACAGATACGCAGTATTTT. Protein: CADLGGNTDTQYF.

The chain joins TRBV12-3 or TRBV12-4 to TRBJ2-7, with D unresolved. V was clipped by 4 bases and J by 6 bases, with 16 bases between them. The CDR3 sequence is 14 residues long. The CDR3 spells CASSSSAVLREQYF. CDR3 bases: TGTGCCAGCAGTTCCTCCGCCGTCCTACGCGAGCAGTACTTC.

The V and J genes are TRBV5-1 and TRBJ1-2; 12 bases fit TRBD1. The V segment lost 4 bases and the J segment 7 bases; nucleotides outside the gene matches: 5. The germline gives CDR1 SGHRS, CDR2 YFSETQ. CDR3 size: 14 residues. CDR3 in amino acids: CASSVGTGGTGYTF. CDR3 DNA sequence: TGCGCCAGCAGCGTAGGGACAGGGGGCACTGGCTACACCTTC.

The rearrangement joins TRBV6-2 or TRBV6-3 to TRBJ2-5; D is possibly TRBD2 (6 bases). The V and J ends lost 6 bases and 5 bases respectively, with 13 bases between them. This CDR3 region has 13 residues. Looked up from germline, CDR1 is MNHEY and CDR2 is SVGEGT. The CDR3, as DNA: TGTGCCAGCAGCATGGCGGGGTGGGAGACCCAGTACTTC. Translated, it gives CASSMAGWETQYF.

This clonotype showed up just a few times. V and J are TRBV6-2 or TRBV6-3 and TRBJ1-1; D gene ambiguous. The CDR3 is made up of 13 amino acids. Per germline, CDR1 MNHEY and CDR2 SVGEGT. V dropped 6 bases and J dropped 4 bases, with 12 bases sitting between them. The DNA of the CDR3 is TGTGCCAGCAGCCCCAGAGGGATCACTGAAGCTTTCTTT. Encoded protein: CASSPRGITEAFF.

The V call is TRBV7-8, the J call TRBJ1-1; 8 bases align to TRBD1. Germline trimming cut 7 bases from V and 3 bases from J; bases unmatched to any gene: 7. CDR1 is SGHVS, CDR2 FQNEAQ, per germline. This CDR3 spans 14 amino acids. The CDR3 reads CASKRGTGHTEAFF. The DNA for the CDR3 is TGTGCCAGCAAACGGGGGACAGGACACACTGAAGCTTTCTTT.

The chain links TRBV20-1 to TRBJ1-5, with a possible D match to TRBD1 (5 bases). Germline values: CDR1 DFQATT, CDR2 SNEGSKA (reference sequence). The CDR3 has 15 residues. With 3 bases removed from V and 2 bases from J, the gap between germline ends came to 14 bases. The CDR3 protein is CSASPGTFGNQPQHF. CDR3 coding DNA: TGCAGTGCTAGCCCCGGGACTTTTGGCAATCAGCCCCAGCATTTT.

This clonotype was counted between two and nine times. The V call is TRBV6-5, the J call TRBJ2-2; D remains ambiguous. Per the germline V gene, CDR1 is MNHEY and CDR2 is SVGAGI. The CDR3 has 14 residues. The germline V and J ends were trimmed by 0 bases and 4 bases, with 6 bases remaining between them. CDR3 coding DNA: TGTGCCAGCAGTTACTCCGGAGTCACCGGGGAGCTGTTTTTT. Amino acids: CASSYSGVTGELFF.

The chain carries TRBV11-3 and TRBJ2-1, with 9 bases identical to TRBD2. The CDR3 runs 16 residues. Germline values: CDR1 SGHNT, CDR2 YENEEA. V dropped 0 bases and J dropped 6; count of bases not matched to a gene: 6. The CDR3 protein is CASSLEGRGGLNEQFF. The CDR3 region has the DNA TGTGCCAGCAGCTTAGAGGGGCGGGGGGGCCTCAATGAGCAGTTCTTC.

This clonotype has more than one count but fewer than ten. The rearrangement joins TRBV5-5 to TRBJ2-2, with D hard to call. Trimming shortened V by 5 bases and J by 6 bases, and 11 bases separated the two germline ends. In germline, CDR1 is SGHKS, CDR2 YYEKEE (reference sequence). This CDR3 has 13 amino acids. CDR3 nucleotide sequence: TGTGCCAGCAGTAGGGCTCACCCCGGGGAGCTGTTTTTT. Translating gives CASSRAHPGELFF.

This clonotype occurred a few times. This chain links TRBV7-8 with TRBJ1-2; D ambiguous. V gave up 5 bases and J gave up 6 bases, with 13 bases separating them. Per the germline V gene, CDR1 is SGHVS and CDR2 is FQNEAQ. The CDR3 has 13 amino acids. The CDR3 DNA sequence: TGTGCCAGCAGCCCGGCGGAATTCCATGGCTACACCTTC. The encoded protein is CASSPAEFHGYTF.

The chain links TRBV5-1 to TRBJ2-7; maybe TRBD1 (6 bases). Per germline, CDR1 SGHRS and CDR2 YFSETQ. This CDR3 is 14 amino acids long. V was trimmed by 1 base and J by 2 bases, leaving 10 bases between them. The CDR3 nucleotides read TGCGCCAGCAGCTTGACAGGGACACCCTACGAGCAGTACTTC. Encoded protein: CASSLTGTPYEQYF.